A single sample gave rise to the 4 T cell receptor beta chains below, sequenced in a study of OX40 agonist ivuxolimab in advanced cancers. The library was produced with the immunoSEQ multiplex PCR assay. TCRdb carries this immuneACCESS record with in-frame sequences only. Its versions omit some clonotypes, under half of them owing to an unresolved V gene in the studies checked, with the rest unexplained. This sample has roughly 72,000 clones in its table, and approximately 92% of those were observed once. More than 9.5% of the sample lies in the top ten. This sample comprised CD4+ or CD8+ T cells sorted from blood, obtained in a trial of the OX40 agonist ivuxolimab. Every receptor here comes from an adult with an advanced solid tumor such as melanoma, head and neck, liver or kidney cancer.

The sample holds one count of this clone. The V and J genes are TRBV4-1 and TRBJ1-5, with a possible D match to TRBD1 (5 bases). The CDR3 spans 15 residues. Germline V gene sequence: CDR1 MGHRA, CDR2 YSYEKL. V was pared by 4 bases and J by 2 bases, with 12 bases between. CDR3 DNA sequence: TGCGCCAGCAGCCTCCACGGGGGGGGCAATCAGCCCCAGCATTTT. This translates into CASSLHGGGNQPQHF.

The chain has TRBV19 and TRBJ2-3; D may correspond to TRBD1 or TRBD2 (6 bases each). The CDR3 runs 17 residues. V dropped 3 bases and J dropped 5 bases, with 21 bases sitting between them. Germline values: CDR1 LNHDA, CDR2 SQIVND (reference sequence). The CDR3 nucleotides are TGTGCCAGTAGTATGAGTAGGCCTGGGGGGCGGGGAGATACGCAGTATTTT. It translates to CASSMSRPGGRGDTQYF.

The chain links TRBV5-6 to TRBJ2-5, with 9 bases lining up with TRBD1. The CDR3 extends over 17 amino acids. CDR1 SGHDT and CDR2 YYEEEE come from the germline V gene. V shed 1 base, J shed 4 bases, and the junction held 11 bases outside the gene matches. As DNA, the CDR3 is TGTGCCAGCAGCTTGAAAGGAGACAGGGGGGAAGGAGAGACCCAGTACTTC. Protein sequence: CASSLKGDRGEGETQYF.

The genes are TRBV11-2 and TRBJ2-3; 11 positions agree with TRBD2. This CDR3 is built from 16 residues. V trimming: 6 bases; J trimming: 5 bases; junction bases outside the gene matches: 10. Germline CDR1 and CDR2: SGHAT and FQNNGV. CDR3 region: CASRAISGGARDTQYF. CDR3 in DNA: TGTGCCAGCAGGGCTATTAGCGGGGGGGCGAGAGATACGCAGTATTTT.